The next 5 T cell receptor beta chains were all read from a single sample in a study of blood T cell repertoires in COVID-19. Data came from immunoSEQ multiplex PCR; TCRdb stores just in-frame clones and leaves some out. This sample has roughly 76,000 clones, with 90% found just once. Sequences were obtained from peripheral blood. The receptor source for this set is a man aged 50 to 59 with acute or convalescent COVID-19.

Written as DNA, the CDR3 is TGTGCCAGCAGTGTGACTTCCGGGACTTACTATGGCTACACCTTC. It translates to CASSVTSGTYYGYTF. The chain recombines TRBV6-4 with TRBJ1-2; D perhaps matches TRBD1 (5 bases). The germline gives CDR1 MRHNA, CDR2 SNTAGT. Trimming took off 4 bases at V and 3 bases at J, with 15 bases between the two ends. CDR3 length: 15 residues.

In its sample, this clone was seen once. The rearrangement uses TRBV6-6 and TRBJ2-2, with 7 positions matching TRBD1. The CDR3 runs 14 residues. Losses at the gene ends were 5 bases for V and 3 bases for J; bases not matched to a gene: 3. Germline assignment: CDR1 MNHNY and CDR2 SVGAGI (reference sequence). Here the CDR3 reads CASSPQGYTGELFF. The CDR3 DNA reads TGTGCCAGCAGTCCACAGGGGTACACCGGGGAGCTGTTTTTT.

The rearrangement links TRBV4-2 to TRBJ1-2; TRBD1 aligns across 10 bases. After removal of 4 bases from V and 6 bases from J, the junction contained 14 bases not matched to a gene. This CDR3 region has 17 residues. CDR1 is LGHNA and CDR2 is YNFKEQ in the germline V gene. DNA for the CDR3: TGTGCCAGCAGCCGAGGGTGGGCGGGACAGGGGAACCATGGCTACACCTTC. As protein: CASSRGWAGQGNHGYTF.

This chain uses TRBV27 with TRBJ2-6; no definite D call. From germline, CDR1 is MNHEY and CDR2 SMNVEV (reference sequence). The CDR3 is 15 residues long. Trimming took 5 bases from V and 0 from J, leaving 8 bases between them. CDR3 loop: CASSPLFSGANVLTF. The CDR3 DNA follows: TGTGCCAGCAGTCCCCTATTCTCTGGGGCCAACGTCCTGACTTTC.

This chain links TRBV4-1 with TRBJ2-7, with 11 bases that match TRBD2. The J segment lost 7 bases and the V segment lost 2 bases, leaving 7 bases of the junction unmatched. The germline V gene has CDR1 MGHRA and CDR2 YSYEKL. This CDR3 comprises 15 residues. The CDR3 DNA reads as TGCGCCAGCAGCCAAATAGCGGGGGGGCCAGGAGAGCAGTACGTC. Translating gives CASSQIAGGPGEQYV.